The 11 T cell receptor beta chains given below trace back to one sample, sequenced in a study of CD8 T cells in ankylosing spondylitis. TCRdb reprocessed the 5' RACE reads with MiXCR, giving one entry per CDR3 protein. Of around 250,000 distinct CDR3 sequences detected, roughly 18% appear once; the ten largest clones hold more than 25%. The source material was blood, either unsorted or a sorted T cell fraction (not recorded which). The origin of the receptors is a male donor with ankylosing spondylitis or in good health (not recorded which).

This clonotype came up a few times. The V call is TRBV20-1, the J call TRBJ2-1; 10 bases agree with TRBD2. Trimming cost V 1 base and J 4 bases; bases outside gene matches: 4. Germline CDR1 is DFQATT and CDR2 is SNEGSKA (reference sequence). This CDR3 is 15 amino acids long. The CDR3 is CSARAILAGYNEQFF. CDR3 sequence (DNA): TGCAGTGCTAGAGCAATACTAGCGGGGTACAATGAGCAGTTCTTC.

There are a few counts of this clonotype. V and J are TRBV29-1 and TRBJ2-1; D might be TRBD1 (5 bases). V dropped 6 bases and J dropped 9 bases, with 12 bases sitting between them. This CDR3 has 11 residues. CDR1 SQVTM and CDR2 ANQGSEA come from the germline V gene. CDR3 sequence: CSVPLGPEQFF. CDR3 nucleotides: TGCAGCGTCCCCCTGGGGCCTGAGCAGTTCTTC.

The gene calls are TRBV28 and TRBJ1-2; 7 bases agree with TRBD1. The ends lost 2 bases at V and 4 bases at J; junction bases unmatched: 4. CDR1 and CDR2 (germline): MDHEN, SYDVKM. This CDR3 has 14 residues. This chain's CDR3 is CASSLRGPGYGYTF. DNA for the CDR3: TGTGCCAGCAGTTTAAGGGGGCCGGGCTATGGCTACACCTTC.

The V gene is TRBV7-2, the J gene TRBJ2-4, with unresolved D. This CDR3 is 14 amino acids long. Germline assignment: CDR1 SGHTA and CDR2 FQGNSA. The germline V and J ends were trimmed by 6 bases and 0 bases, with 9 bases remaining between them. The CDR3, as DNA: TGTGCCAGCAGGAGCCTTCTAGCCAAAAACATTCAGTACTTC. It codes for CASRSLLAKNIQYF.

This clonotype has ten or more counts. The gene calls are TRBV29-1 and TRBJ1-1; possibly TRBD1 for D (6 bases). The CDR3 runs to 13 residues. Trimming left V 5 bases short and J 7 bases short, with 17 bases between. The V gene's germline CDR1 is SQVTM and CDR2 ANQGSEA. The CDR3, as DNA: TGCAGCGTTCTTTCCCCGGACAGCCATGAAGCTTTCTTT. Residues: CSVLSPDSHEAFF. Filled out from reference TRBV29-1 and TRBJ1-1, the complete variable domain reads SAVISQKPSRDICQRGTSLTIQCQVDSQVTMMFWYRQQPGQSLTLIATANQGSEATYESGFVIDKFPISRPNLTFSTLTVSNMSPEDSSIYLCSVLSPDSHEAFFGQGTRLTVV.

The CDR3 nucleotides read TGTGCCAGCAGCTTATCCTTAGGACAGGGAAGCTACGAGCAGTACTTC. This sequence encodes CASSLSLGQGSYEQYF. The gene calls are TRBV11-2 and TRBJ2-7, with 8 nucleotides matching TRBD1. After removal of 2 bases from V and 3 bases from J, the junction contained 9 bases not matched to a gene. There are 16 residues in the CDR3. Germline V lookup: CDR1 SGHAT, CDR2 FQNNGV.

This CDR3 reads CASSQSGRANEQFF. The DNA of the CDR3 is TGCGCCAGCAGCCAGAGCGGCAGGGCCAATGAGCAGTTCTTC. The V gene is TRBV4-1, the J gene TRBJ2-1; D might be TRBD1 or TRBD2, each matching 5 bases. The CDR3 has 14 amino acids. Germline assignment: CDR1 MGHRA and CDR2 YSYEKL. V gave up 3 bases and J gave up 6 bases, with 12 bases separating them.

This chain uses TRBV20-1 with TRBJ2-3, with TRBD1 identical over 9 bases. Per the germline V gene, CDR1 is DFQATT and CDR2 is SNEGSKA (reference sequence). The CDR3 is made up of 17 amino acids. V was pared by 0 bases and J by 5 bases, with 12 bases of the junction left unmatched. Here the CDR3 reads CSARDLRDRDFVDTQYF. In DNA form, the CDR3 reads TGCAGTGCTAGAGATCTGAGGGACAGGGACTTTGTAGATACGCAGTATTTT.

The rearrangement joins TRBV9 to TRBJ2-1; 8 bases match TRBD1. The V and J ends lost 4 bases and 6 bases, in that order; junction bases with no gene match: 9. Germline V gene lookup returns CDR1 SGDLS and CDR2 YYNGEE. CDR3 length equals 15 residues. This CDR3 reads CASSSGQGRANEQFF. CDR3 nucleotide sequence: TGTGCCAGCAGCTCAGGACAGGGTCGGGCCAATGAGCAGTTCTTC.

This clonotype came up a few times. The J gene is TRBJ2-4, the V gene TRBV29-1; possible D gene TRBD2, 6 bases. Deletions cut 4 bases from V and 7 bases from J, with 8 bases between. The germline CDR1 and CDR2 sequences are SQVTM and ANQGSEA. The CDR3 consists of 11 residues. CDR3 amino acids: CSVVGGNIQYF. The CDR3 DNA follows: TGCAGCGTTGTTGGGGGGAACATTCAGTACTTC.

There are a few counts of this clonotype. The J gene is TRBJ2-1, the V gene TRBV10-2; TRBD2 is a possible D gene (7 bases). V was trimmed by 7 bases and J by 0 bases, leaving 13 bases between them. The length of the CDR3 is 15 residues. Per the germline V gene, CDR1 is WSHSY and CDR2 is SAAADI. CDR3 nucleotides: TGCGCCAGCATGGGGGGGCGGCACTCCTACAATGAGCAGTTCTTC. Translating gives CASMGGRHSYNEQFF.